The entry that follows covers one T cell receptor beta chain sequence. Germline-derived CDR1 and CDR2 are KGHDR and SFDVKD. The CDR3 sequence is 15 residues long. With 3 bases clipped from V and 5 bases from J, the junction kept 7 bases outside the gene matches. This record belongs to a study of blood T cell repertoires in COVID-19. Background on the study: The origin of the acute and convalescent COVID-19 samples was the United States, Italy and Spain. Sources were T cells, B-cell-depleted T cells, or PBMCs; the material itself was cDNA or gDNA.

Authors' processing steps: Amplification of reference gene primers provided the estimated nucleated cell counts. Sequencing used immunoSEQ multiplex PCR; TCRdb keeps in-frame clones, though not all of them. The V and J calls and clone size come from that table; D and trimming were worked out from the DNA. Of under 150,000 clones in the sample, 79% were seen once. The receptor was isolated from a woman older than 75 with acute or convalescent COVID-19. The chain links TRBV24-1 to TRBJ2-5, with 8 nucleotides matching TRBD1. What was sequenced was peripheral blood. CDR3 sequence reads: CATSDPTGDGETQYF. CDR3 coding DNA: TGTGCCACCAGTGATCCGACAGGGGACGGGGAGACCCAGTACTTC.